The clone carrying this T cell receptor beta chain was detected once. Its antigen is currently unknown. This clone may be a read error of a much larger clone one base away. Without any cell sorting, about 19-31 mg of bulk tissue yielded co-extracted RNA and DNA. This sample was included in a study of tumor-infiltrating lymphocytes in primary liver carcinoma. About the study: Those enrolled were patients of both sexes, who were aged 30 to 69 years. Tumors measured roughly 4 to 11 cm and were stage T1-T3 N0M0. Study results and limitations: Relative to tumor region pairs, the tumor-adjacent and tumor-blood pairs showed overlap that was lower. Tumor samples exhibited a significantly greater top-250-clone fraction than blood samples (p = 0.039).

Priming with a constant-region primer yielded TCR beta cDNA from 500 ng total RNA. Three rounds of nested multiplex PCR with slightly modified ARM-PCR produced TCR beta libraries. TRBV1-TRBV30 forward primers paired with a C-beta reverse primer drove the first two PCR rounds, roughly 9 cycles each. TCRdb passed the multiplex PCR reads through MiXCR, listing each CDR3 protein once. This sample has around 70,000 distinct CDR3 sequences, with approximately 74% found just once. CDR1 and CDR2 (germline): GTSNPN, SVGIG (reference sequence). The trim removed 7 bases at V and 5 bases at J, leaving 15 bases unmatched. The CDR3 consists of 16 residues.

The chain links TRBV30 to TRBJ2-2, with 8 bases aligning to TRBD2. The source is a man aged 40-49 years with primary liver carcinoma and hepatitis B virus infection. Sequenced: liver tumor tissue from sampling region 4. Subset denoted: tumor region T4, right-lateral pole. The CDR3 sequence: CAYRPPGRVGTGELFF. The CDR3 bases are TGTGCCTACCGCCCCCCCGGGAGGGTTGGTACCGGGGAGCTGTTTTTT.